This record looks at one TCR beta chain sequence and its context. The antigen remains unidentified. The sample is drawn from a study of PD-L1 blockade in urothelial cancer. Whole-study context: The year 2014 saw patients start atezolizumab, 1,200 mg intravenously every 3 weeks. Blood samples contained a median about 150,000 T cells. Study-wide findings and caveats: For durable-benefit patients, tumor-associated blood clones expanded more at 3 weeks.

Time point defined: peripheral blood 6 weeks after treatment start. Patients had urothelial carcinoma that was locally advanced or metastatic. The method was immunoSEQ multiplex PCR; TCRdb's version includes in-frame clones alone and lacks a portion of them. The sample has about 50,000 clones; approximately 78% are singletons. CDR1 and CDR2 from the germline V gene are SNHLY and FYNNEI. Trimming shortened V by 6 bases and J by 2 bases, and 9 bases separated the two germline ends. The CDR3 loop spans 13 amino acids. This receptor was obtained from a man in his 70s with urothelial cancer. The sequenced sample was PBMCs, obtained around atezolizumab (anti-PD-L1) treatment. This chain links TRBV2 with TRBJ2-3; D unresolved. CDR3 amino acids: CASRRFLTDTQYF. In nucleotides, the CDR3 is TGTGCCAGCAGGAGATTCCTCACAGATACGCAGTATTTT.